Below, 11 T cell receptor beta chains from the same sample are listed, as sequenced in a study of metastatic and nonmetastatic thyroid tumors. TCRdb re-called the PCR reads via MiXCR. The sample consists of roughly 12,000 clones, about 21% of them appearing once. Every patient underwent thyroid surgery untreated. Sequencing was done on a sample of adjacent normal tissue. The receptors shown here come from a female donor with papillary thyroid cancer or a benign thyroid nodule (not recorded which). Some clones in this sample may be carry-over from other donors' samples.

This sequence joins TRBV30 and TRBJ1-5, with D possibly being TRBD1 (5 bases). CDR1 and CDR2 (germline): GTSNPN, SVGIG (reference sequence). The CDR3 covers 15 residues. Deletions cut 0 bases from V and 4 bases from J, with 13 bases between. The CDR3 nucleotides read TGTGCCTGGAGTGTACAGGAGGCCCCGAATCAGCCCCAGCATTTT. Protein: CAWSVQEAPNQPQHF.

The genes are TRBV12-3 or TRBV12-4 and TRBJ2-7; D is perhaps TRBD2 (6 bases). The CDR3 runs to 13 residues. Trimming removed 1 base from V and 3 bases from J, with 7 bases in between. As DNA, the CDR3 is TGTGCCAGCAGTTTAGGCGGGAACTACGAGCAGTACTTC. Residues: CASSLGGNYEQYF.

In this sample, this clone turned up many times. As DNA, the CDR3 is TGTGCCAGCAGCTTAGTTTGGAAAGACAACCCCTCCCAGGAGGAGCAGTACTTC. The encoded protein is CASSLVWKDNPSQEEQYF. The J gene is TRBJ2-7, the V gene TRBV7-8, with D uncertain. V lost 1 base and J 7 bases, leaving 26 bases between the germline ends. Looked up from germline, CDR1 is SGHVS and CDR2 is FQNEAQ. The CDR3 consists of 18 residues.

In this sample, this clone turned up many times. CDR3 region: CSARAPLHGSSGELFF. DNA of the CDR3: TGCAGTGCTAGAGCGCCCCTTCACGGGTCGTCCGGGGAGCTGTTTTTT. J is TRBJ2-2 and V is TRBV20-1; no definite D call. The CDR3 loop spans 16 amino acids. Trimming took 1 base from V and 6 from J, leaving 18 bases between them. CDR1 is DFQATT and CDR2 is SNEGSKA in the germline V gene (reference sequence).

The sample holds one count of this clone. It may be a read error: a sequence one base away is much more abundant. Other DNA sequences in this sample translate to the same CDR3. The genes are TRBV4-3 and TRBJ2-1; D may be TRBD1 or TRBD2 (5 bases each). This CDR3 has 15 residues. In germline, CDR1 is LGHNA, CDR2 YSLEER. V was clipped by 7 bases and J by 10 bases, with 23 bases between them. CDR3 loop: CASNIRGGVGDEQFF. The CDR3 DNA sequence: TGCGCCAGCAATATTAGAGGCGGAGTCGGGGACGAGCAGTTCTTC.

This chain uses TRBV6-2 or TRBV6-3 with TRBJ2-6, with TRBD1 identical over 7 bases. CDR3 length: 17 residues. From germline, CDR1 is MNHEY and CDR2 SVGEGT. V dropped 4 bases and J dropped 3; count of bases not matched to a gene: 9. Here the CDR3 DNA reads TGTGCCAGCAGTTCACCGACAGGGCTATATGGGGCCAACGTCCTGACTTTC. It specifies CASSSPTGLYGANVLTF.

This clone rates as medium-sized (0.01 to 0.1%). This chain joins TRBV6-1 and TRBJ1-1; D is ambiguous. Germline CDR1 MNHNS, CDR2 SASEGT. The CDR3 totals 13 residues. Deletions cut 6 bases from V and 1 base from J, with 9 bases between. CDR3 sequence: CASSRRTNTEAFF. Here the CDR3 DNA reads TGTGCCAGCAGCCGACGGACGAACACTGAAGCTTTCTTT.

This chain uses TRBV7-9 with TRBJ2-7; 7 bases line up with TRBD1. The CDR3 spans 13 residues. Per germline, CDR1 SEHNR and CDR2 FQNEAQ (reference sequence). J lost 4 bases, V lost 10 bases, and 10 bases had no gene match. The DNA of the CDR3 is TGTGCCAACAGACCCGGGACAGTTTACGAGCAGTACTTC. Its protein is CANRPGTVYEQYF. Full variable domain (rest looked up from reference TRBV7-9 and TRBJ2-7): DTGVSQNPRHKITKRGQNVTFRCDPISEHNRLYWYRQTLGQGPEFLTYFQNEAQLEKSRLLSDRFSAERPKGSFSTLEIQRTEQGDSAMYLCANRPGTVYEQYFGPGTRLTVT.

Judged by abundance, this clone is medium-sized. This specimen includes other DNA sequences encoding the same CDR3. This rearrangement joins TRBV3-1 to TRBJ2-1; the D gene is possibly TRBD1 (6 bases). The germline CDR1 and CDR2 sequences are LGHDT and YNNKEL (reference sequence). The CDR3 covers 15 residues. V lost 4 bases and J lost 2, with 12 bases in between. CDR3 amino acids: CASSPSRGAYNEQFF. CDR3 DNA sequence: TGTGCCAGCAGCCCCTCCAGGGGAGCCTACAATGAGCAGTTCTTC.

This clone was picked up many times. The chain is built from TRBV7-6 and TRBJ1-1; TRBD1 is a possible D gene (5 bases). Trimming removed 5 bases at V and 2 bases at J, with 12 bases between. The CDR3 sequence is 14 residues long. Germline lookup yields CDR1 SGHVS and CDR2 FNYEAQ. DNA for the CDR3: TGTGCCAGCAGCGCCCGTGGGGGAAACACTGAAGCTTTCTTT. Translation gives CASSARGGNTEAFF.

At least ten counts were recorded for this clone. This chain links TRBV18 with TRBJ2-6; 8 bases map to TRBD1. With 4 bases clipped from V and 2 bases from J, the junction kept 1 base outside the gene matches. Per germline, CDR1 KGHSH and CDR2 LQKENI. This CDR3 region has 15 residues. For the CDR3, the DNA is TGTGCCAGCTCACTACAGGGGGCTGGGGCCAACGTCCTGACTTTC. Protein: CASSLQGAGANVLTF.